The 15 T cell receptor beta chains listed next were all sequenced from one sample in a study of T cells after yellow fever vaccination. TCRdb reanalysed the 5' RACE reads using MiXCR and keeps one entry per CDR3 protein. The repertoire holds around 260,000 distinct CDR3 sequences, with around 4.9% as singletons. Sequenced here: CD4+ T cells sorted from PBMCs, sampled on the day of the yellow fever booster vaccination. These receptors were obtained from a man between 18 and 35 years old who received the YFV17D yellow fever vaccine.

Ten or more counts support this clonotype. The CDR3 nucleotides read TGCGCCAGCAGCCATAGATTCGACGGGAATGAGCAGTTCTTC. Encoded protein: CASSHRFDGNEQFF. This chain joins TRBV5-1 and TRBJ2-1; no clear D gene. This CDR3 is 14 amino acids long. V lost 4 bases and J 7 bases, leaving 15 bases between the germline ends. Germline CDR1 reads SGHRS; CDR2 reads YFSETQ.

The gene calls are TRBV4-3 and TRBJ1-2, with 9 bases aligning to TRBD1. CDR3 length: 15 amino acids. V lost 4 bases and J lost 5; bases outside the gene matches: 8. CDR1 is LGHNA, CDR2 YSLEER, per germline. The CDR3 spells CASSPVTGGAYGYTF. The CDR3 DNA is TGCGCCAGCAGCCCTGTGACAGGGGGGGCTTATGGCTACACCTTC.

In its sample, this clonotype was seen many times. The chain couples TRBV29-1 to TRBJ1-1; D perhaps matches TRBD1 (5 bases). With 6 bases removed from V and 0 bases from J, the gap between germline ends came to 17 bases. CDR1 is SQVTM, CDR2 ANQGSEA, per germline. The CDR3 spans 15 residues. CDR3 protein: CSVGRGWGMNTEAFF. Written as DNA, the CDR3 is TGCAGCGTCGGCCGCGGGTGGGGGATGAACACTGAAGCTTTCTTT.

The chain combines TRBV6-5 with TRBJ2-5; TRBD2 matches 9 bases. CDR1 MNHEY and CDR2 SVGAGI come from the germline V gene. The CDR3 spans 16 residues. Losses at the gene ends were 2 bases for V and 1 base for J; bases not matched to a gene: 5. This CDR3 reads CASSYGRGGLQETQYF. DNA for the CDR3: TGTGCCAGCAGTTACGGGCGGGGGGGCCTCCAAGAGACCCAGTACTTC.

CDR3 bases: TGTGCCAGCAGTTACTTCGGCAGGGCCCAAGAGACCCAGTACTTC. Protein sequence: CASSYFGRAQETQYF. V and J are TRBV6-2 or TRBV6-3 and TRBJ2-5, with a possible D match to TRBD1 (5 bases). Trimming removed 1 base from V and 1 base from J, with 10 bases in between. The germline CDR1 and CDR2 sequences are MNHEY and SVGEGT. The CDR3 length is 15 residues.

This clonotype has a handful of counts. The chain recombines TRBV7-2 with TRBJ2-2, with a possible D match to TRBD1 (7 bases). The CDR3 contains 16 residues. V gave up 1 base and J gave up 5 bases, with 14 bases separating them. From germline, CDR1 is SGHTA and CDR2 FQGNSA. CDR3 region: CASSLGSAGGTGELFF. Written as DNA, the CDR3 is TGTGCCAGCAGCTTAGGGTCGGCAGGGGGGACCGGGGAGCTGTTTTTT. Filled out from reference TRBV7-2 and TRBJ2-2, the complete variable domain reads GAGVSQSPSNKVTEKGKDVELRCDPISGHTALYWYRQSLGQGLEFLIYFQGNSAPDKSGLPSDRFSAERTGGSVSTLTIQRTQQEDSAVYLCASSLGSAGGTGELFFGEGSRLTVL.

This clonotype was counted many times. CDR3 protein: CASSLLEATNEKLFF. As DNA, the CDR3 is TGCGCCAGCAGCTTGTTGGAAGCAACTAATGAAAAACTGTTTTTT. The V call is TRBV5-1, the J call TRBJ1-4; D gene ambiguous. V gave up 1 base and J gave up 0 bases, with 7 bases separating them. Per germline, CDR1 SGHRS and CDR2 YFSETQ. The CDR3 runs to 15 residues.

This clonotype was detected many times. CDR3 bases: TGCGCCAGCAGACCAGGTTTGCGGGGGGGCGGAGGAGAGACCCAGTACTTC. This encodes CASRPGLRGGGGETQYF. This chain links TRBV5-1 with TRBJ2-5; 9 bases map to TRBD2. Germline CDR1 is SGHRS and CDR2 is YFSETQ. Trimming removed 5 bases from V and 4 bases from J; junction bases left unmatched: 15. The CDR3 is made up of 17 amino acids.

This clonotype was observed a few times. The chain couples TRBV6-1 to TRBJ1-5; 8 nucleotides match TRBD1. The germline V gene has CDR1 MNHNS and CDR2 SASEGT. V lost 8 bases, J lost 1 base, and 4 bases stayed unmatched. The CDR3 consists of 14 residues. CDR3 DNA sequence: TGTGCCAGCGACAGGGGAGGAAGCAATCAGCCCCAGCATTTT. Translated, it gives CASDRGGSNQPQHF.

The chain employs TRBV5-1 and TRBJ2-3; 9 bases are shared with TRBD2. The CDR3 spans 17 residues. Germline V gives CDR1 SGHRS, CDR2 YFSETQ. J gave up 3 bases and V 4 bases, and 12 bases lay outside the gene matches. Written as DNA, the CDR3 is TGCGCCAGCAGCACATCCCGGTTGGCGGGGGGGACAGATACGCAGTATTTT. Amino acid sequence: CASSTSRLAGGTDTQYF.

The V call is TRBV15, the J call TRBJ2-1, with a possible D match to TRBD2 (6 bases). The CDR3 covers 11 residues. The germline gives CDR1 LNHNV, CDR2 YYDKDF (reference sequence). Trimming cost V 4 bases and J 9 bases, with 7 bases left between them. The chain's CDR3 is CATSTEGEQFF. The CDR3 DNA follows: TGTGCCACCAGCACGGAGGGTGAGCAGTTCTTC.

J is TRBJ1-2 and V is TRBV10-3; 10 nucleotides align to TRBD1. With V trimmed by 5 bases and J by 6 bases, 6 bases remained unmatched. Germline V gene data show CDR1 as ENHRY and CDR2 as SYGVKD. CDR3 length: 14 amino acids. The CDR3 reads CAISPRDRGHGYTF. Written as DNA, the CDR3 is TGTGCCATCAGTCCCCGGGACAGGGGACATGGCTACACCTTC.

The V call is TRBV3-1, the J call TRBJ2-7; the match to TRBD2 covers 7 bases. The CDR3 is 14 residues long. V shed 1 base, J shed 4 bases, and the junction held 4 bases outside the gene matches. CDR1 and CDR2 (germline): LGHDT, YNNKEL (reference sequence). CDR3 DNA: TGTGCCAGCAGCCAAGCCACTAGCGTATACGAGCAGTACTTC. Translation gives CASSQATSVYEQYF.

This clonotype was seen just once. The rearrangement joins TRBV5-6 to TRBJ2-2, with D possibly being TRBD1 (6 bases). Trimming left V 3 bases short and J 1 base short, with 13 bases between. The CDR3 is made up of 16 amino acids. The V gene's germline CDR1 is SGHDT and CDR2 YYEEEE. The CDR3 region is CASSSLDRRNTGELFF. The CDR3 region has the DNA TGTGCCAGCAGCTCCCTAGACAGGAGGAACACCGGGGAGCTGTTTTTT.

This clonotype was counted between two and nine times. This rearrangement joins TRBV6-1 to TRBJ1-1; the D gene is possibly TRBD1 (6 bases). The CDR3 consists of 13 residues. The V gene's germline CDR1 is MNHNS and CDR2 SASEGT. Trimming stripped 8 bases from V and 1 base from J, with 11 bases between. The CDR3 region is CASCLTGNTEAFF. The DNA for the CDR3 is TGTGCCAGCTGTCTGACAGGGAACACTGAAGCTTTCTTT.